This T cell receptor beta chain was identified in a study of identical twins (dated by TCRdb to about 2016). A note on the overall study: TCR alpha and beta repertoires from monozygotic twins, unrelated adults of various ages and cord blood were deep-sequenced to test whether fetal clonotypes persist. Replicate twin experiments were performed at different times using different library preparation protocols to rule out contamination.

V was cut back by 8 bases and J by 2 bases, leaving a gap of 19 bases between them. From its cysteine to its phenylalanine, the CDR3 spans 16 amino acids. Kept here is only the CDR3 DNA, which spans 48 bases and is read in frame from base 1. The germline V gene (reference sequence) yields SEHNR for CDR1 and FQNEAQ for CDR2. This clonotype showed up just a few times. Its specific antigen is unknown. Qualities for individual bases were not recorded, and no much larger clone is one base off. What the work shows at the level of the full study, not this receptor alone: Compared with coincidental sharing between unrelated individuals, out-of-frame TCR alpha sequences shared between twins showed an excess of sequences with low generation probability. Zero-insertion analyses could be partly confounded by invariant T cells such as MAIT and iNKT, although diverse VJ usage argued against such confounding for most clonotypes. Conclusions relied on cross-sectional statistical analysis, since the same donors could not be followed over many years. In monozygotic twins, recombination models systematically underestimated out-of-frame TCR alpha sharing, but the models matched the sharing seen between unrelated individuals. Fewer insertions were carried by abundant cord blood beta clonotypes, a similar but weaker trend appeared in young adult naive repertoires, and no such trend appeared in memory repertoires. The excess sharing between twins in beta out-of-frame sequences was weaker because fewer shared sequences reduced the signal-to-noise ratio.

Only healthy Caucasian donors were included. The twin cohort comprised three pairs of female monozygotic twins, all aged roughly 18 to 30 years. Peripheral blood mononuclear cells were the source from which RNA for the TCR libraries was isolated. Libraries were constructed by 5' RACE. The instrument was an Illumina HiSeq 2000. Template switching introduced a universal primer binding site; the final cDNA contained a unique molecular identifier, enabling accurate counting of TCR cDNA molecules. Specific primers in the conserved constant-segment region were used to synthesize first-strand cDNA for TCR alpha and beta chains. Each cDNA library was double barcoded, with a SMART-Mk sample barcode plus Illumina barcodes, to control for contamination. Two successive PCR steps introduced TruSeq adapter sequences along with Illumina sample barcodes. TCR alpha and beta cDNA libraries were sequenced on the Illumina HiSeq platform with custom primers. For the original study's pipeline: Raw reads were processed with MiGEC to extract unique molecular identifiers, and MiXCR was used to determine CDR3 positions. For each individual, recombination models were inferred using an EM algorithm with the repgenHMM and IGoR tools. Shared clonotypes were analyzed with the tcR package in R, and sharing was normalized by the product of cloneset sizes. To study raw recombination without the effects of thymic and clonal selection, out-of-frame nonproductive sequences were analyzed. The public reads were reprocessed in TCRdb via fastp at Q25 and MiXCR, keeping in-frame beta chains. Merged by CDR3 protein, the rows form single entries marked with the most common genes and DNA. The V and J calls come from TCRdb's annotation, not from the publication. This sample is represented by 600,000 to 800,000 distinct CDR3 sequences; 20% to 25% of them were singletons. Clones ranked in the top ten supply more than 4% of the sample.

The data also belong to a second study, concerning T cells expressing NK-cell markers. As the second paper documents: In sorted CD3+CD56+NKG2C+, CD3+CD56+NKG2C- and CD3+CD56-NKG2C+ T-cell subsets from roughly 8 donors, TCR beta-chain repertoires were profiled. Among the eight sequenced donors, only one was HCMV-seronegative, while the other seven were HCMV-seropositive. In several experiments an anti-gammadeltaTCR antibody was added to restrict sorting to alphabetaTCR-expressing T cells. In several donors, the dominant CD3+CD56+NKG2C+ clonotypes were among the top 10 CD8+ clonotypes and accounted for roughly 1.0-8% of CD8+ T cells. Those dominant clonotypes were again the most abundant among CD3+CD56-NKG2C+ cells in several donors, at roughly 25-60.1%. It remained unclear whether the expanded NKG2C-expressing T cell clones were specific for HCMV antigens. Randomly selected healthy volunteers, three men and five women, were used as the eight sequenced donors. HCMV-specific IgG was detected in serum with a commercial ELISA kit to determine HCMV serostatus. Bulk peripheral blood T-cell repertoires were additionally sequenced from unsorted PBMC for 5 or 6 donors. MIGEC was used to demultiplex reads and group the reads by UMI, and MiTCR was used to assemble and quantify clonotypes. To exclude erroneous sequences, only TCR cDNA sequences supported by at least two reads were retained. The tcR package was used for downstream repertoire analysis, with clonotypes matched between fractions based on CDR3 nucleotide sequence plus V segment. Antigen specificity was annotated against VDJdb with VDJmatch, allowing one amino acid substitution in CDR3.

This clonotype originated in a woman aged 18-29 years in good health. The sequenced sample was PBMCs. The chain joins TRBV7-9 to TRBJ2-1, with the D assignment possibly TRBD1 or TRBD2, given 5 matching bases for each. DNA sequence: TGTGCCAGCGGAGCGGAGGTGGGGCTCACCTACAATGAGCAGTTCTTC. Its translation is CASGAEVGLTYNEQFF.